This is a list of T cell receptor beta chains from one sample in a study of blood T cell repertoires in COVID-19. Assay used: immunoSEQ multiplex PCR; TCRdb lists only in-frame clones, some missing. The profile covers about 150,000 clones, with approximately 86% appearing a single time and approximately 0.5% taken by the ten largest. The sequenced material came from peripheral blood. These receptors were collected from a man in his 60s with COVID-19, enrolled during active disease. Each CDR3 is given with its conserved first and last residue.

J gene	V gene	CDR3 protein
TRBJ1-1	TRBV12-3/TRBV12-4	CASSDVGAAFF
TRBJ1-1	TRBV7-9	CASSLGQSGEAFF
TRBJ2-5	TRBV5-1	CASSLTSGREETQYF
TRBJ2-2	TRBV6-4	CASSEEGMVAGELFF
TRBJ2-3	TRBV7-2	CASSLVLVTAAADTQYF
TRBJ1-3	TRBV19	CASSIDQWGTGNTIYF
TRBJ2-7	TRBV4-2	CASSQGTSGLSYEQYF
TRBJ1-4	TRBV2	CASRATGQGYEKLFF
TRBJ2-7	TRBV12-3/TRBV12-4	CASSLGSSEQYF
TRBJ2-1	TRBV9	CASSVVRLAGYNEQFF
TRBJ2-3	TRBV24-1	CATSDPYGRRSTDTQYF
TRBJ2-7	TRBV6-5	CASSYTGGPYEQYF
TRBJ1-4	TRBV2	CAGRQHNEKLFF
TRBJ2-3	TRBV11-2	CASSLVGGAPDTQYF
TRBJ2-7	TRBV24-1	CATGTSGSYEQYF
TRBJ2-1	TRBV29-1	CSGADRGQNEQFF
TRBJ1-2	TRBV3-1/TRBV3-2	CASSPQGPRGNRYTF
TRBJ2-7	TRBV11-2	CASSSQYEQYF
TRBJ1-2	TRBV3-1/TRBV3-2	CASSPSGNGDYGYTF
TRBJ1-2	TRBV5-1	CASSLAGYDYGYTF
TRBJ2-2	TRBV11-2	CASSSGQGLTGELFF
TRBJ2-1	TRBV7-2	CASSTTGTDYNEQFF
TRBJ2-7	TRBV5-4	CASSLDGDRAYEQYF
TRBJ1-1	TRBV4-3	CASSPGQGSSEAFF
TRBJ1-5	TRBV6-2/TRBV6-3	CASSYWGGQPQHF
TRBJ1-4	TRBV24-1	CATSGDREGKLFF
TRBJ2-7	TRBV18	CASSPLQAGAREQYF
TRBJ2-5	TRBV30	CAWTPRAGGQTQYF
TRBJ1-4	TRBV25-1	CASSEGQPNEKLFF
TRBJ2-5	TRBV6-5	CASSYLTGVGETQYF
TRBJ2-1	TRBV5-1	CASSLTIQSSYNEQFF
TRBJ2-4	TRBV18	CASSPSGTGGLTKNIQYF
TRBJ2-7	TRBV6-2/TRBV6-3	CASSPGQGRDSYEQYF
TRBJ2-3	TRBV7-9	CASSLVRQDTDTQYF
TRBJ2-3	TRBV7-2	CASSRSSGGALGTDTQYF
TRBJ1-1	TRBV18	CASSLQGTTEAFF
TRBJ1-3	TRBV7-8	CASSLSLGAGNTIYF
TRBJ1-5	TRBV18	CASSPGSLGNQPQHF
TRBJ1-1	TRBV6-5	CASRRQANTEAFF
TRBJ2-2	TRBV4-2	CASSQELTGDTGELFF
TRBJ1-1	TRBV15	CATSRGQPLTEAFF
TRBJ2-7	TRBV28	CASSLAQGSYEQYF
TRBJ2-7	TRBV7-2	CASSLGQLEQYF
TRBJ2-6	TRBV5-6	CASSSDTSSGANVLTF
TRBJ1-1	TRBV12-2	CASRRNPGQITNLNTEAFF
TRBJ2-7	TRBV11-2	CASREYGTSYEQYF
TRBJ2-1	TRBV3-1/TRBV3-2	CASSQRPRERGLADGNEQFF
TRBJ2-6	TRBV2	CASSEPRQASSGANVLTF
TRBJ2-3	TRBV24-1	CATSDSDRAVDTQYF
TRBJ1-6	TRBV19	CASTRTANSPLHF
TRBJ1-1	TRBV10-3	CAIRRGGENTEAFF
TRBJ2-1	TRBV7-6	CASSLAGLAGGHNEQFF
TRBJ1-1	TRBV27	CASSSIRNTEAFF
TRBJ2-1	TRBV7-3	CASSLYTGASPGEQFF
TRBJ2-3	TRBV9	CASSRIVSGTDTQYF